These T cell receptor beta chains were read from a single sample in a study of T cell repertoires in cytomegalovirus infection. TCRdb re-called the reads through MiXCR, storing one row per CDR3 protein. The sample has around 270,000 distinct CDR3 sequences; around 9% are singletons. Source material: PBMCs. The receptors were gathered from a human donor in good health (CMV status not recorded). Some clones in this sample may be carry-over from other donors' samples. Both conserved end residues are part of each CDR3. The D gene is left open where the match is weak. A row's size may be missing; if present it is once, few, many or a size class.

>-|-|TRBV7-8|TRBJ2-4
TGTGCCAGCAGCCCTACTTCGGATTTTATAGCCAAAAACATTCAGTACTTC
CASSPTSDFIAKNIQYF
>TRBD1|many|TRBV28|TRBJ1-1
TGTGCCAGCAGTTCCGGGACAGGGGGGAGGACTGAAGCTTTCTTT
CASSSGTGGRTEAFF
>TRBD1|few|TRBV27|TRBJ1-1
TGTGCCAGCAGTTTTGTATATGGGGACAGCCCAAACACTGAAGCTTTCTTT
CASSFVYGDSPNTEAFF
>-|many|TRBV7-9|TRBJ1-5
TGTGCCAGCAGCTCGCCCCTGTCCAATCAGCCCCAGCATTTT
CASSSPLSNQPQHF
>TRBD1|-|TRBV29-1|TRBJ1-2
TGCAGCGTCAAAACCGGGACAGCTAACTATGGCTACACCTTC
CSVKTGTANYGYTF
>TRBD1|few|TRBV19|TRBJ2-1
TGTGCCAGTAGTCCGGGACAGGGGGCATTTCCGGAGCAGTTCTTC
CASSPGQGAFPEQFF
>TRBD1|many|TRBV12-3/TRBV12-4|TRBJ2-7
TGTGCCAGCAGACCCCTGGACAGGGGGAGGAACGAGCAGTACTTC
CASRPLDRGRNEQYF
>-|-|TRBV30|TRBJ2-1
TGTGCCTGGAGTGTACCAGAGGCTGAGCAGTTCTTC
CAWSVPEAEQFF
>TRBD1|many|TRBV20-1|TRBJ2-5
TGCAGTGCTAGCTCAAGACTCGGGACAGGGTCGGGAGAGACCCAGTACTTC
CSASSRLGTGSGETQYF
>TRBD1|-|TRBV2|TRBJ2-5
TGTGCCAGCATTTGGCGACAGGGCCCCCAAGAGACCCAGTACTTC
CASIWRQGPQETQYF
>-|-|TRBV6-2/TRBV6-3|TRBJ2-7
TGTGCCAGCAGTAATTACGTGGACCGTTCACAATTCGAGCAGTACTTC
CASSNYVDRSQFEQYF
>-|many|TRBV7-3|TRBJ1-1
TGTGCCAGCAGCTTAACCAGGAACACTGAAGCTTTCTTT
CASSLTRNTEAFF
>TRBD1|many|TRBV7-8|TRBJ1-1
TGTGCCAGCAACTCCGGGACAGTAAACACTGAAGCTTTCTTT
CASNSGTVNTEAFF
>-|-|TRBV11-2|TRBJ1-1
TGTGCCAGCAGCCAATATCCGGGACGAGGAGCTTTCTTT
CASSQYPGRGAFF
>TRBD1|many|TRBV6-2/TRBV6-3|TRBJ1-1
TGTGCCAGCAGCTTCAAGACAGGGGAGAAAAAAGGAACCATGAACACTGAAGCTTTCTTT
CASSFKTGEKKGTMNTEAFF
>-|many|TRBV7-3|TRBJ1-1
TGTGCCAGCAGCTACTCGATCGGGAACACTGAAGCTTTCTTT
CASSYSIGNTEAFF
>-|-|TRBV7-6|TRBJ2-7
TGTGCCAGCAGCCTGACGACGGCGGCAGGGGCATTGGGGCAGTACTTC
CASSLTTAAGALGQYF
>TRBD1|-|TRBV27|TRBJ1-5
TGTGCCAGCAGCCCTGACAGGGGATGGCAGCCCCAGCATTTT
CASSPDRGWQPQHF
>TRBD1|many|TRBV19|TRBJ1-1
TGTGCCAGTAGTAAAATACAGGGGGCGCGAGGCACTGAAGCTTTCTTT
CASSKIQGARGTEAFF
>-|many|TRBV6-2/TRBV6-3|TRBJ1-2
TGTGCCAGCAGCGCCGTCACAGGGAACTATGGCTACACCTTC
CASSAVTGNYGYTF
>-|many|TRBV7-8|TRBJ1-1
TGTGTCAGCAGCCAGACGACAGCAGAGAACACTGAAGCTTTCTTT
CVSSQTTAENTEAFF
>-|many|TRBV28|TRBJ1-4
TGTGCCAGCCGACTTAGTGCCGCCTTAAATGAAAAACTGTTTTTT
CASRLSAALNEKLFF
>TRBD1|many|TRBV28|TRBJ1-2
TGTGCCAGCAGTTTAGCCGGGACAGGGATTAACTATGGCTACACCTTC
CASSLAGTGINYGYTF
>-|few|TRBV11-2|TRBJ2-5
TGTGCCAGCAGCAAAACTACAGGGTCGCAAGAGACCCAGTACTTC
CASSKTTGSQETQYF
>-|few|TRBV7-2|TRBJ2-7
TGTGCCAGCAGCTTAGTCTTGACCCCCTACGAGCAGTACTTC
CASSLVLTPYEQYF
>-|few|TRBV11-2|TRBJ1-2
TGTGCCAGCAGCTACGACATCGCCTCTTTCGGTGGCTACACCTTC
CASSYDIASFGGYTF
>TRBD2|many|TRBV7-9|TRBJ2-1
TGTGCCAGCAGCGGCGAGCGGGGGAGACTTTACAATGAGCAGTTCTTC
CASSGERGRLYNEQFF
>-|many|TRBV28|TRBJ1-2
TGTGCCAGCAGCTCCTTGGGGGCTGAGGGCTACACCTTC
CASSSLGAEGYTF
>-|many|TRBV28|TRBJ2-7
TGTGCCAGCAGTTCCCCCCGGGTTATCAGCGACGAGCAGTACTTC
CASSSPRVISDEQYF
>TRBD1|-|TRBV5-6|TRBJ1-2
TGTGCCAGCAGCCAACTGAATCAGGGGGCCATTGGCTATGGCTACACCTTC
CASSQLNQGAIGYGYTF
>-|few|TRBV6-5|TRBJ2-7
TGTGCCAGCAGTTACTCGACCGAGCAGTACTTC
CASSYSTEQYF
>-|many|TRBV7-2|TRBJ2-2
TGTGCCAGCAGCCTCAAGGGGGGCGCAGGGAACACCGGGGAGCTGTTTTTT
CASSLKGGAGNTGELFF
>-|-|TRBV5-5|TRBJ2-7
TGTGCCAGCAGCGCACCAAACCACAGGGTCACCAGCTCCTACGAGCAGTACTTC
CASSAPNHRVTSSYEQYF
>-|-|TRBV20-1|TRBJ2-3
TGCAGTGCTAGACCGAACACAGATACGCAGTATTTT
CSARPNTDTQYF
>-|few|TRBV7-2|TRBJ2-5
TGTGCCAGCAGCTTAGGGACTGCAGAAGAGACCCAGTACTTC
CASSLGTAEETQYF
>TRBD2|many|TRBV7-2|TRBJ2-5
TGTGCCAGCAGCCCGGGACTAGCGGGGGAGACCCAGTACTTC
CASSPGLAGETQYF
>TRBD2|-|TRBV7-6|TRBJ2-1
TGTGCCAGCAGCATCACCGGGACTAGTAGTTGGTTCTTC
CASSITGTSSWFF
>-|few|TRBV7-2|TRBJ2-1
TGTGCCAGCAGCCCGGACAGATTCTACAATGAGCAGTTCTTC
CASSPDRFYNEQFF
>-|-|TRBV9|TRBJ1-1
TGTGCCAGCAGCGTAAAAGACCGCGGTCAAGCTTTCTTT
CASSVKDRGQAFF
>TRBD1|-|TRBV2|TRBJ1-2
TGTGCCAGCAGTGTACTGACAGGGGGCGGGATCCGTGGCTACACCTTC
CASSVLTGGGIRGYTF
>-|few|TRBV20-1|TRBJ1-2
TGCAGTGCTGTTACAGGCTCCCTCTATGGCTACACCTTC
CSAVTGSLYGYTF
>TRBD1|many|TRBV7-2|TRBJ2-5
TGTGCCAGCAGCCCCCGGACAGGGGCGTATGAGACCCAGTACTTC
CASSPRTGAYETQYF
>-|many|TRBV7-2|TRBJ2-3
TGTGCCAGCAGATCCCCAGGGACCCGCACAGATACGCAGTATTTT
CASRSPGTRTDTQYF
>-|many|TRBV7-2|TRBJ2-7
TGTGCCAGCAGCTCGTCGGCAGGGGACGCCGAGCAGTACTTC
CASSSSAGDAEQYF
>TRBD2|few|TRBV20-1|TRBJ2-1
TGCAGTGCTAGGTTGACTAGCGGGGGGCTGAATGAGCAGTTCTTC
CSARLTSGGLNEQFF
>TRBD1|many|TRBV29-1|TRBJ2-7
TGCAGCGTTGGAACAGGGGCGCAATTCCACGAGCAGTACTTC
CSVGTGAQFHEQYF
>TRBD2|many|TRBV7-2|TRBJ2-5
TGTGCCAGCAGCCCCCTCGGGGGGCAAGAGACCCAGTACTTC
CASSPLGGQETQYF
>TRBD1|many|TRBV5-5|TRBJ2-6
TGTGCCAGCAGCCCGGACAGGGCAACTGGGGCCAACGTCCTGACTTTC
CASSPDRATGANVLTF
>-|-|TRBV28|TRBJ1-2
TGTGCCAGCAGACCGGGACTGGAGGTCACATATGGCTACACCTTC
CASRPGLEVTYGYTF
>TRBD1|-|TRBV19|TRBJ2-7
TGTGCCAGTAGTGATCAACGGACAGGGGGCTCCTACGAGCAGTACTTC
CASSDQRTGGSYEQYF
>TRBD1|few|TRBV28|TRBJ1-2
TGTGCCAGCAGTCTCTTACAGGGGGCCAATGGCTACACCTTC
CASSLLQGANGYTF
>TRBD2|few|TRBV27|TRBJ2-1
TGTGCCAGCAGTTTATCGGGCGAGCGGGGCAATGAGCAGTTCTTC
CASSLSGERGNEQFF
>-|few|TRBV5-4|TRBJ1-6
TGTGCCAGCAGCCATCAAAGGGGGGTAGTCGATTCACCCCTCCACTTT
CASSHQRGVVDSPLHF
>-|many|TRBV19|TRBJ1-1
TGTGCCAGTAGGGGGGGGAACATGAACACTGAAGCTTTCTTT
CASRGGNMNTEAFF
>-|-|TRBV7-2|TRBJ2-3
TGTGCCAGCAGTCAGGACAGAACCCAGACGCAGAGGCAGTATTTT
CASSQDRTQTQRQYF
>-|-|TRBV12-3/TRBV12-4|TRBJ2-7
TGTGCCAGCAGTTTTGCGGGATTGCGCGAGCAGTACTTC
CASSFAGLREQYF
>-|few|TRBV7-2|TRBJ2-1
TGTGCCAGCAGCCCACCTAAGGGTACCTACAATGAGCAGTTCTTC
CASSPPKGTYNEQFF
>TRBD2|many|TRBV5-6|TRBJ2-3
TGTGCCAGCAGCTTGACTAGCGGGGCCACGGCAGATACGCAGTATTTT
CASSLTSGATADTQYF
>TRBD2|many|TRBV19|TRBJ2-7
TGTGCCACCGGTAGCGGGAGGGCGGACGAGCAGTACTTC
CATGSGRADEQYF
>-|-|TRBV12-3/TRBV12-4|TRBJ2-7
TGTGCCAGCAGTTTTTGGAGCGGCGAGCAGTACTTC
CASSFWSGEQYF